One sample yielded the 5 T cell receptor beta chains listed below, sequenced in a study of blood T cell repertoires in COVID-19. Repertoires were generated with immunoSEQ multiplex PCR, while TCRdb's copy carries only in-frame clones and drops some. The sample lists more than 400,000 clones, about 90% seen once, with 0.7% in the top ten. The sequenced sample was PBMCs or T cells enriched from blood (not recorded which). These receptor sequences come from a woman aged 18-30 years who had recovered from COVID-19.

This clone is a singleton in its sample. V usage is TRBV12-5 and J usage is TRBJ2-1; no reliable D call. Trimming shortened V by 5 bases and J by 0 bases, and 11 bases separated the two germline ends. Germline V CDR1 and CDR2: LGHNT, FRNRAP. There are 15 residues in the CDR3. For the CDR3, the DNA is TGTGCTAGTGGTCCCTTAAGGAGCTCCTACAATGAGCAGTTCTTC. Its protein product is CASGPLRSSYNEQFF.

The gene calls are TRBV5-1 and TRBJ1-1; 7 positions match TRBD1. Germline V CDR1 and CDR2: SGHRS, YFSETQ. The CDR3 has 14 residues. The ends lost 4 bases at V and 7 bases at J; junction bases unmatched: 10. As DNA, the CDR3 is TGCGCCAGCAGCCTAGGTGGGACAGAGGGTGAAGCTTTCTTT. Translating gives CASSLGGTEGEAFF.

This chain uses TRBV28 with TRBJ2-1, with 14 nucleotides matching TRBD2. Germline CDR1 is MDHEN and CDR2 is SYDVKM. CDR3 length equals 17 residues. V shed 7 bases and J 7 bases; nucleotides not matched to a gene: 12. CDR3: CASNPGTSGGLMNEQFF. Written as DNA, the CDR3 is TGTGCCAGCAATCCCGGGACTAGCGGGGGCCTAATGAATGAGCAGTTCTTC.

This CDR3 reads CASSSDRGQGYTF. DNA of the CDR3: TGTGCCAGCTCATCGGACAGGGGGCAAGGCTACACCTTC. The chain combines TRBV18 with TRBJ1-2; TRBD1 matches 11 bases. V trimming: 5 bases; J trimming: 8 bases; junction bases outside the gene matches: 4. Germline CDR1 KGHSH, CDR2 LQKENI. The CDR3 length is 13 residues.

The chain uses TRBV6-6 and TRBJ1-2, with a weak D call TRBD1 (6 bases). CDR1 MNHNY and CDR2 SVGAGI come from the germline V gene (reference sequence). V was shortened by 5 bases and J by 5 bases, with 18 bases between the two germline ends. CDR3 length: 15 residues. The CDR3 nucleotides are TGTGCCAGCAGTCAACAGGCAGGGGAAGCATATGGCTACACCTTC. Protein product: CASSQQAGEAYGYTF.